This T cell receptor beta chain stems from a study of T cell repertoires in cytomegalovirus infection. This clonotype was picked up a small number of times. TCRdb used MiXCR to reprocess the reads, holding one entry per CDR3 protein. Among roughly 310,000 distinct CDR3 sequences listed, around a sixth were seen once. The TCR comes from a human donor in good health (CMV status not recorded). Some clones in this sample may be carry-over from other donors' samples. The sample consisted of PBMCs.

CDR3 in amino acids: CASSLTGPYLGELFF. Written as DNA, the CDR3 is TGTGCCAGTAGTTTGACCGGGCCTTACCTGGGGGAGCTGTTTTTT. V usage is TRBV19 and J usage is TRBJ2-2; D gene unclear. There are 15 residues in the CDR3. Trimming stripped 5 bases from V and 8 bases from J, with 18 bases between. The germline gives CDR1 LNHDA, CDR2 SQIVND (reference sequence).